A single sample gave rise to the 16 T cell receptor beta chains below, sequenced in a study of Graves' ophthalmopathy and Graves' hyperthyroidism (dated by TCRdb to the late 2010s). The reads were generated on an Illumina HiSeq 2000. For repertoire sequencing, TCR beta CDR3 regions were amplified from RNA transcripts. The first round of RT-PCR was done with HTBI primers and the Qiagen OneStep RT-PCR kit, and was followed by a second round of multiplex PCR, then size selection and purification. The raw public data were reprocessed by TCRdb itself: fastp quality trimming at Q25, MiXCR clonotype calling, in-frame beta chains only. Rows with a matching CDR3 protein are joined into one entry that keeps the most common DNA and genes. This sample is represented by about 370,000 distinct CDR3 sequences; 17% of them were singletons. Roughly 2.3% of the sample goes to the ten largest clones. The sample taken for sequencing was peripheral blood. These receptors came from an adult woman with stable Graves' hyperthyroidism.

This clonotype was seen many times. The rearrangement uses TRBV5-6 and TRBJ1-1, with D perhaps TRBD1 (5 bases). The V end was cut by 1 base, the J end by 3 bases, with 16 bases between. Germline values: CDR1 SGHDT, CDR2 YYEEEE. The CDR3 contains 16 residues. CDR3 sequence reads: CASSLLVPGRDTEAFF. In nucleotides, the CDR3 is TGTGCCAGCAGCTTGTTGGTGCCGGGGCGGGACACTGAAGCTTTCTTT.

This clonotype came up a few times. V usage is TRBV20-1 and J usage is TRBJ2-7, with a tentative D call TRBD2 (6 bases). This CDR3 is built from 14 residues. The germline V gene has CDR1 DFQATT and CDR2 SNEGSKA (reference sequence). V gave up 6 bases and J gave up 0 bases, with 15 bases separating them. The CDR3 DNA reads as TGCAGTGCAGGGAGGACGGGGAGCTCCTACGAGCAGTACTTC. Translated, it gives CSAGRTGSSYEQYF.

This clonotype occurred many times. V is TRBV4-1 and J is TRBJ2-7; no clear D gene. Trimming stripped 3 bases from V and 5 bases from J, with 17 bases between. Germline loops: CDR1 MGHRA, CDR2 YSYEKL. The CDR3 sequence is 15 residues long. This chain's CDR3 is CASSHPDPGLHEQYF. The DNA for the CDR3 is TGCGCCAGCAGCCACCCGGACCCTGGGCTCCACGAGCAGTACTTC.

At least ten counts were recorded for this clonotype. The chain carries TRBV20-1 and TRBJ2-6; D is possibly TRBD1 (5 bases). V was trimmed by 3 bases and J by 0 bases, leaving 12 bases between them. Germline-derived CDR1 and CDR2 are DFQATT and SNEGSKA (reference sequence). The CDR3 covers 16 residues. This CDR3 is CSARGREHSGANVLTF. CDR3 DNA: TGCAGTGCTAGGGGCAGGGAACACTCTGGGGCCAACGTCCTGACTTTC.

This clonotype was detected ten times or more. The chain recombines TRBV7-6 with TRBJ2-5; D is tentatively TRBD1 or TRBD2 (5 bases each). The CDR3 totals 15 residues. The germline gives CDR1 SGHVS, CDR2 FNYEAQ. V was pared by 4 bases and J by 2 bases, with 14 bases between. The CDR3: CASSSNGAQQETQYF. The CDR3 bases are TGTGCCAGCAGCTCAAACGGGGCCCAACAAGAGACCCAGTACTTC.

This clonotype has a count of ten or more. The rearrangement links TRBV2 to TRBJ2-7; 7 bases line up with TRBD2. From germline, CDR1 is SNHLY and CDR2 FYNNEI. The CDR3 runs 16 residues. V dropped 1 base and J dropped 4; count of bases not matched to a gene: 10. The CDR3 loop is CASSEEGRGISYEQYF. DNA for the CDR3: TGTGCCAGCAGTGAAGAAGGGAGGGGAATTTCGTACGAGCAGTACTTC.

Only a few counts were recorded for this clonotype. The chain employs TRBV4-1 and TRBJ2-7; a weak D match, TRBD2 (6 bases). CDR1 is MGHRA, CDR2 YSYEKL, per germline. The CDR3 extends over 15 amino acids. V dropped 6 bases and J dropped 4 bases, with 19 bases sitting between them. The chain's CDR3 is CASRWGEEPAYEQYF. In DNA, the CDR3 is TGCGCCAGCAGGTGGGGGGAGGAGCCGGCGTACGAGCAGTACTTC.

This clonotype was counted many times. This chain connects TRBV5-1 to TRBJ1-1, with 8 positions matching TRBD1. This CDR3 has 15 residues. In germline, CDR1 is SGHRS, CDR2 YFSETQ. After removal of 6 bases from V and 0 bases from J, the junction contained 7 bases not matched to a gene. The CDR3 region has the DNA TGCGCCAGCAACCGCCGGGACAGGATGAACACTGAAGCTTTCTTT. Its protein product is CASNRRDRMNTEAFF. Combining the CDR3 with reference TRBV5-1 and TRBJ1-1 gives the whole variable domain KAGVTQTPRYLIKTRGQQVTLSCSPISGHRSVSWYQQTPGQGLQFLFEYFSETQRNKGNFPGRFSGRQFSNSRSEMNVSTLELGDSALYLCASNRRDRMNTEAFFGQGTRLTVV.

This clonotype was seen a handful of times. This sequence joins TRBV27 and TRBJ2-7, with 9 bases aligning to TRBD2. The V gene end was trimmed by 2 bases and the J gene end by 6 bases; junction bases not matched to a gene: 8. Germline CDR1 reads MNHEY; CDR2 reads SMNVEV (reference sequence). The CDR3 spans 15 residues. DNA of the CDR3: TGTGCCAGCAGTTTACTCTCGGCGGGAGGGCCCGAGCAGTACTTC. Translation gives CASSLLSAGGPEQYF.

This clonotype was counted many times. The chain carries TRBV10-3 and TRBJ2-7; 12 bases line up with TRBD2. The CDR3 extends over 16 amino acids. Germline V CDR1 and CDR2: ENHRY, SYGVKD. The V segment lost 4 bases and the J segment 6 bases; nucleotides outside the gene matches: 10. The CDR3 region is CAISGTSGISFGEQYF. The CDR3 DNA sequence: TGTGCCATCAGTGGGACTAGCGGGATCTCGTTCGGCGAGCAGTACTTC.

At least ten counts were recorded for this clonotype. The chain links TRBV18 to TRBJ2-5; D remains unclear. The germline V gene has CDR1 KGHSH and CDR2 LQKENI. Trimming took off 3 bases at V and 4 bases at J, with 12 bases between the two ends. The CDR3 covers 14 residues. CDR3 nucleotide sequence: TGTGCCAGCTCACCGCGTCCCCCCCCAGAGACCCAGTACTTC. It translates to CASSPRPPPETQYF. Filled out from reference TRBV18 and TRBJ2-5, the complete variable domain reads NAGVMQNPRHLVRRRGQEARLRCSPMKGHSHVYWYRQLPEEGLKFMVYLQKENIIDESGMPKERFSAEFPKEGPSILRIQQVVRGDSAAYFCASSPRPPPETQYFGPGTRLLVL.

This clonotype was found many times. The chain recombines TRBV20-1 with TRBJ2-7; 11 bases line up with TRBD2. With V trimmed by 3 bases and J by 4 bases, 11 bases remained unmatched. The CDR3 spans 16 residues. Germline lookup yields CDR1 DFQATT and CDR2 SNEGSKA (reference sequence). CDR3 protein: CSASIVSGRALYEQYF. CDR3 nucleotides: TGCAGTGCTAGTATAGTTAGCGGGAGGGCCTTATACGAGCAGTACTTC.

In this sample, this clonotype turned up many times. The chain joins TRBV7-4 to TRBJ1-5, with 7 bases that match TRBD1. CDR1 and CDR2 (germline): SGHVT, SQSDAQ. The CDR3 has 18 residues. The J segment lost 0 bases and the V segment lost 4 bases, leaving 12 bases of the junction unmatched. This CDR3 is CASSSGTVLKYSNQPQHF. The CDR3 DNA is TGTGCCAGCAGCTCGGGGACAGTCTTGAAATATAGCAATCAGCCCCAGCATTTT.

This chain uses TRBV5-1 with TRBJ1-2; D remains unclear. Germline V lookup: CDR1 SGHRS, CDR2 YFSETQ. The CDR3 covers 13 residues. Trimming left V 2 bases short and J 2 bases short, with 7 bases between. The CDR3 DNA reads TGCGCCAGCAGCTTCGGGGAGAACTATGGCTACACCTTC. Translation gives CASSFGENYGYTF.

This clonotype was counted a few times. The chain joins TRBV5-1 to TRBJ2-2; D not certain. Germline values: CDR1 SGHRS, CDR2 YFSETQ. V shed 2 bases and J shed 1 base, with 9 bases lying between them. CDR3 size: 15 residues. This chain's CDR3 is CASSLMAVNTGELFF. In DNA, the CDR3 is TGCGCCAGCAGCTTAATGGCGGTGAACACCGGGGAGCTGTTTTTT.

This clonotype was detected many times. Given a much more abundant clone one base away, this may be a read error. The rearrangement joins TRBV28 to TRBJ2-7, with TRBD1 matching 7 bases. The ends lost 4 bases at V and 2 bases at J; junction bases unmatched: 8. CDR1 MDHEN and CDR2 SYDVKM come from the germline V gene. There are 15 residues in the CDR3. In DNA form, the CDR3 reads TGTGCCAGCAGTTACGGGACAGCTATCCCCTACGAGCAGTACTTC. Its translation is CASSYGTAIPYEQYF.